Listed here are 18 T cell receptor beta chains from one sample, sequenced in a study of identical twins. Via MiXCR, TCRdb re-called the 5' RACE reads, giving one row per CDR3 protein. The repertoire holds about 300,000 distinct CDR3 sequences, with about 12% as singletons. These data are also associated with another study on yellow fever vaccine responses in identical twins.

The sample consisted of CD8+ T cells sorted from blood. All receptors come from a woman aged 18 to 35 in good health.

This clonotype was seen at least ten times. The rearrangement joins TRBV27 to TRBJ2-5; 9 bases align to TRBD2. This CDR3 contains 14 residues. V lost 5 bases and J lost 3; bases outside the gene matches: 4. Germline assignment: CDR1 MNHEY and CDR2 SMNVEV (reference sequence). The CDR3 DNA reads as TGTGCCAGCAGTCGACTAGCGGACAAAGAGACCCAGTACTTC. Translated, it gives CASSRLADKETQYF.

J is TRBJ2-2 and V is TRBV24-1; 12 positions match TRBD2. The V gene end was trimmed by 0 bases and the J gene end by 5 bases; junction bases not matched to a gene: 9. The length of the CDR3 is 19 residues. Germline assignment: CDR1 KGHDR and CDR2 SFDVKD. The CDR3 coding sequence is TGTGCCACCAGTGATTTGCACAGACTAGCGGGAGTAGGTACCGGGGAGCTGTTTTTT. Amino acid sequence: CATSDLHRLAGVGTGELFF.

V gene TRBV6-1 combines with J gene TRBJ2-7, with D possibly being TRBD1 (6 bases). With 7 bases removed from V and 5 bases from J, the gap between germline ends came to 15 bases. CDR1 and CDR2 (germline): MNHNS, SASEGT. There are 13 residues in the CDR3. CDR3 region: CASNQGFGNEQYF. CDR3 nucleotides: TGTGCCAGCAATCAGGGGTTCGGAAACGAGCAGTACTTC.

The chain uses TRBV28 and TRBJ1-5; D is unresolved. V gave up 6 bases and J gave up 2 bases, with 14 bases separating them. This CDR3 is 15 amino acids long. Germline V gives CDR1 MDHEN, CDR2 SYDVKM. CDR3 DNA: TGTGCCAGCAGGATCGGGTTGTCAGGCAATCAGCCCCAGCATTTT. It translates to CASRIGLSGNQPQHF.

This clonotype was counted a few times. The V and J genes are TRBV15 and TRBJ2-5; TRBD1 is a possible D gene (5 bases). The V end was cut by 1 base, the J end by 6 bases, with 12 bases between. Germline CDR1 is LNHNV and CDR2 is YYDKDF (reference sequence). The CDR3 has 14 amino acids. CDR3 bases: TGTGCCACCAGCAGAGTTTGGACACGGAAGACCCAGTACTTC. Translating gives CATSRVWTRKTQYF.

The chain is built from TRBV2 and TRBJ2-1; unclear D gene. There are 15 residues in the CDR3. The germline V and J ends were trimmed by 6 bases and 2 bases, with 14 bases remaining between them. Per germline, CDR1 SNHLY and CDR2 FYNNEI. The CDR3 DNA sequence: TGTGCCAGCAGCACCTTAGTGTACCCCTACAATGAGCAGTTCTTC. It yields the protein CASSTLVYPYNEQFF.

This clonotype has only a few counts. The chain carries TRBV24-1 and TRBJ2-6; 14 bases align to TRBD2. Germline V CDR1 and CDR2: KGHDR, SFDVKD. J gave up 2 bases and V 3 bases, and 8 bases lay outside the gene matches. The CDR3 loop spans 20 amino acids. In DNA, the CDR3 is TGTGCCACCAGTGATGGACGACTAGCGGGGGGGCGAGCTGGGGCCAACGTCCTGACTTTC. Translated: CATSDGRLAGGRAGANVLTF.

This clonotype was seen a handful of times. The J gene is TRBJ2-2, the V gene TRBV5-8; D gene ambiguous. Trimming pared 3 bases from V and 6 bases from J, leaving 12 bases between. This CDR3 comprises 14 residues. Germline V gene sequence: CDR1 SGHTS, CDR2 YDEGEE. Written as DNA, the CDR3 is TGTGCCAGCAGCTACGGGCCACCCCCCGGGGAGCTGTTTTTT. Translating gives CASSYGPPPGELFF.

The chain joins TRBV2 to TRBJ2-7; D not certain. With 4 bases removed from V and 1 base from J, the gap between germline ends came to 8 bases. The germline CDR1 and CDR2 sequences are SNHLY and FYNNEI. The CDR3 extends over 13 amino acids. The CDR3 sequence is CASSGVGSYEQYV. The CDR3 DNA reads as TGTGCCAGCAGTGGTGTAGGGTCCTACGAGCAGTACGTC.

This clonotype was recorded many times. The rearrangement uses TRBV2 and TRBJ2-3; D gene ambiguous. The V end lost 3 bases, the J end lost 2 bases, and 9 bases lay between the germline ends. The V gene's germline CDR1 is SNHLY and CDR2 FYNNEI. The CDR3 totals 14 residues. CDR3 bases: TGTGCCAGCAGTGAGGCTAACCCCACAGATACGCAGTATTTT. Its protein product is CASSEANPTDTQYF. Full variable domain (outside the CDR3, taken from reference TRBV2 and TRBJ2-3): EPEVTQTPSHQVTQMGQEVILRCVPISNHLYFYWYRQILGQKVEFLVSFYNNEISEKSEIFDDQFSVERPDGSNFTLKIRSTKLEDSAMYFCASSEANPTDTQYFGPGTRLTVL.

This clonotype was picked up many times. The V gene is TRBV7-8, the J gene TRBJ1-1; the match to TRBD1 covers 7 bases. V lost 4 bases and J lost 0; bases outside the gene matches: 5. The CDR3 consists of 15 residues. Germline CDR1 reads SGHVS; CDR2 reads FQNEAQ. This CDR3 is CASSYGTDMNTEAFF. The DNA of the CDR3 is TGTGCCAGCAGCTACGGGACAGACATGAACACTGAAGCTTTCTTT.

This clonotype was seen only a few times. The chain employs TRBV7-3 and TRBJ1-4; maybe TRBD1 (5 bases). Germline loops: CDR1 SGHTA, CDR2 FQGTGA. CDR3 length: 13 residues. V lost 7 bases to trimming and J lost 8 bases, with 14 bases between them. The CDR3 nucleotides are TGTGCCAGCAAAAGCCCGGGGGGAGAAAAACTGTTTTTT. It codes for CASKSPGGEKLFF.

This clonotype occurred many times. The chain uses TRBV29-1 and TRBJ2-7, with a tentative D call TRBD2 (5 bases). The germline V and J ends were trimmed by 4 bases and 3 bases, with 10 bases remaining between them. The CDR3 has 12 amino acids. Germline V gene lookup returns CDR1 SQVTM and CDR2 ANQGSEA. The CDR3 DNA follows: TGCAGCGTTGCGTGGACTTTCTACGAGCAGTACTTC. Its translation is CSVAWTFYEQYF.

This clonotype came up a few times. CDR3 sequence reads: CASSLDPGSYEQYV. The CDR3 DNA reads as TGTGCCAGCAGCTTAGATCCGGGGTCCTACGAGCAGTACGTC. The chain is built from TRBV11-2 and TRBJ2-7, with D perhaps TRBD2 (5 bases). Germline assignment: CDR1 SGHAT and CDR2 FQNNGV. The CDR3 is 14 residues long. Trimming took off 0 bases at V and 1 base at J, with 7 bases between the two ends.

The chain couples TRBV20-1 to TRBJ2-1; D is unclear. The CDR3 is made up of 15 amino acids. The germline CDR1 and CDR2 sequences are DFQATT and SNEGSKA (reference sequence). The V gene lost 3 bases and the J gene lost 6 bases, with 18 bases spanning the gap. The CDR3 here is CSASGGVEFPNEQFF. The CDR3 nucleotides read TGCAGTGCTAGTGGTGGTGTGGAGTTTCCCAATGAGCAGTTCTTC.

The rearrangement uses TRBV27 and TRBJ1-1; D gene ambiguous. Trimming stripped 0 bases from V and 2 bases from J, with 7 bases between. The CDR3 loop spans 14 amino acids. The V gene's germline CDR1 is MNHEY and CDR2 SMNVEV (reference sequence). In DNA, the CDR3 is TGTGCCAGCAGTTTATCTATCACAAACACTGAAGCTTTCTTT. Protein sequence: CASSLSITNTEAFF.

This clonotype was observed a handful of times. The chain carries TRBV5-6 and TRBJ2-5; 9 bases align to TRBD2. Looked up from germline, CDR1 is SGHDT and CDR2 is YYEEEE. V dropped 4 bases and J dropped 1; count of bases not matched to a gene: 8. This CDR3 spans 16 amino acids. The CDR3 DNA sequence: TGTGCCAGCAGCAATTCCGAGCGGGGGGTCCAAGAGACCCAGTACTTC. Protein: CASSNSERGVQETQYF.

The chain joins TRBV6-2 or TRBV6-3 to TRBJ2-7; D uncertain. The CDR3 sequence is 14 residues long. Germline values: CDR1 MNHEY, CDR2 SVGEGT. The V end lost 3 bases, the J end lost 7 bases, and 16 bases lay between the germline ends. The DNA for the CDR3 is TGTGCCAGCAGTTATCACGACAACTCGTTGGAGCAGTACGTC. This codes for CASSYHDNSLEQYV.